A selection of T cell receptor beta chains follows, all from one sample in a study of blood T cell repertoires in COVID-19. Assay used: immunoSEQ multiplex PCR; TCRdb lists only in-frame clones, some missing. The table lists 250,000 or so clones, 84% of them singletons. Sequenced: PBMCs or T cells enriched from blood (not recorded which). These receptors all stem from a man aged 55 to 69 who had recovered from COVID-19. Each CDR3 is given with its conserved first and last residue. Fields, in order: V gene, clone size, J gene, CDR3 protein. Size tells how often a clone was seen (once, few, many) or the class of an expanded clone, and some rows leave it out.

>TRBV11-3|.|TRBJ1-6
CASSLSGNSPLHF
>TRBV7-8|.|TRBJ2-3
CASSLGGPGTDTQYF
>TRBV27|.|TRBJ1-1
CASSHPRSAEAFF
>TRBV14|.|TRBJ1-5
CASSQDGNQPQHF
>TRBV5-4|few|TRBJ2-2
CASSLNTGNTGELFF
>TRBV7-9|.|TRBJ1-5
CASSIQGSNQPQHF
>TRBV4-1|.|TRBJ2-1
CASSQGHSGGPSSYNEQFF
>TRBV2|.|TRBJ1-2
CASSSDRGGGYTF
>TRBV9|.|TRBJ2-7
CASSVGLDSYEQYF
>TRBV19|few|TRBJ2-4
CASSVFGGVQNIQYF
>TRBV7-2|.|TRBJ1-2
CASSYDRVSGYTF
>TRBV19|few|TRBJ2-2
CASKGQLRTGELFF
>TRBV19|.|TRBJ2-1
CASTKNAQINEQFF
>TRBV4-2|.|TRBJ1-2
CASSQDLTGGGYTF
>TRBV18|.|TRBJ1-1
CASSPGLEVAGKAFF
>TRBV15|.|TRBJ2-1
CATSRAGQGRNEQFF
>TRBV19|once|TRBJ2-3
CASRRRGSSTDTQYF
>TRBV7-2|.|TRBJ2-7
CASSDWGAGLIDEQYF
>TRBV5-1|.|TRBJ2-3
CASSSGGRRTTDTQYF
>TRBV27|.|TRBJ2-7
CASSPLTKSGSYEQYF
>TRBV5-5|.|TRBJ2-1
CASTPSGTPYNEQFF
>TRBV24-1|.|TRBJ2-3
CATSDLTSQGGTDTQYF
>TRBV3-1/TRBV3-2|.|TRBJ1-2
CASSPRTGQGGYTF
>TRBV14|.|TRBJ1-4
CASSLETGRLQEKLFF
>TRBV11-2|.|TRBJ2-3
CASSLVPGQITDTQYF
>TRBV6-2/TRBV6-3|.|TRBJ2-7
CASSAFAGAYEQYF
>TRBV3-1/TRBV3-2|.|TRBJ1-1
CASSRGLDTEAFF
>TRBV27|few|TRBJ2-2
CASSFITGYTANTGELFF
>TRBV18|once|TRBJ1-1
CASSFDSLNTEAFF
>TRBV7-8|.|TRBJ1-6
CASSLSGGDDSPLHF
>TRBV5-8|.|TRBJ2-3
CASSFRRGITDTQYF
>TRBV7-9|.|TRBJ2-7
CASSSYGWKDRPYEQYF
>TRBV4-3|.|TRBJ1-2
CASSQSQGYGYTF
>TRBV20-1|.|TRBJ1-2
CSAGGPGYTF
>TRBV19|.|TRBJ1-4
CASSKKRDRGPLVSEKLFF
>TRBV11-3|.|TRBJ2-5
CASSPLAEETQYF
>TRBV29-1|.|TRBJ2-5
CSVESGKETQYF
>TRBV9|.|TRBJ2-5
CASSAPRRGRYQETQYF
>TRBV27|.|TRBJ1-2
CASSPTGVAAWTF
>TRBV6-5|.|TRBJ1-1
CASSIQGPGTEAFF
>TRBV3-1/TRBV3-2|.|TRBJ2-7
CASSQGNVGAFPYEQYF
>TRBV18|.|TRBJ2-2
CASSLGLPEELFF
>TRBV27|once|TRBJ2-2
CASSSVPGQGARELFF
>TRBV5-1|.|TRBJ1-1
CASSLQPGQNTEAFF
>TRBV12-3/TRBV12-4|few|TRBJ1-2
CASRGEGGSYTF
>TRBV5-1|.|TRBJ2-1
CASSWTSGVYNEQFF
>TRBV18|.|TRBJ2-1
CASSPLGQNEQFF
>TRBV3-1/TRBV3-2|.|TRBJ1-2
CASSQDRVGYGYTF
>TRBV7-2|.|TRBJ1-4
CASSRKAGGSSGKLFF
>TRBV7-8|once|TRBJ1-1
CASSLAPDSEAFF
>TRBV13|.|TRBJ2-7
CASSLGGGATDEQYF
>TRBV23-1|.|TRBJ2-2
CASSSLVGENTGELFF
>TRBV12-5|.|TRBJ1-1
CASGPGTGGDEAFF
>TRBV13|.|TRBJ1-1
CASSWGQGNTEAFF